This TCR beta chain is from a study of blood T cell repertoires in COVID-19. For the study at large: Samples representing acute and convalescent COVID-19 were sourced from the United States, Italy and Spain.

V was trimmed by 6 bases and J by 8 bases, leaving 16 bases between them. Germline V lookup: CDR1 SNHLY, CDR2 FYNNEI. CDR3 size: 14 residues. Profiling relied on immunoSEQ multiplex PCR, and the TCRdb table lists in-frame clones only, not all of them. The profile shows some 140,000 clones, about four fifths of them singletons. The sample comprised peripheral blood. V usage is TRBV2 and J usage is TRBJ1-4, with TRBD1 as a possible D gene (6 bases). The sequence derives from a human donor in a cohort sampled during active COVID-19. The CDR3 sequence: CASRKNRDREKLFF. The CDR3 coding sequence is TGTGCCAGCAGGAAGAACAGGGATCGAGAAAAACTGTTTTTT.